What follows are 3 T cell receptor beta chains derived from one specimen sequenced in a study of blood T cell repertoires in COVID-19. Here immunoSEQ multiplex PCR was the method, and the copy in TCRdb shows in-frame clones only, minus some. This table holds hundreds of thousands of clones, about 86% found once. Sequenced material: peripheral blood. These receptors came from a woman in her sixties or seventies with COVID-19, enrolled during active disease.

The rearrangement uses TRBV24-1 and TRBJ1-2; maybe TRBD1 (5 bases). V lost 5 bases and J 7 bases, leaving 19 bases between the germline ends. This CDR3 spans 15 amino acids. Germline loops: CDR1 KGHDR, CDR2 SFDVKD. The CDR3 region is CATSAAGSFFGGYTF. CDR3 coding DNA: TGTGCCACCAGTGCGGCAGGGTCATTTTTCGGTGGCTACACCTTC.

The chain joins TRBV5-1 to TRBJ2-3; 9 positions match TRBD2. The CDR3 length is 16 residues. CDR1 is SGHRS and CDR2 is YFSETQ in the germline V gene. V was pared by 4 bases and J by 0 bases, with 6 bases of the junction left unmatched. The DNA for the CDR3 is TGCGCCAGCAGCAGTAGCGGGGGTCGTAGCACAGATACGCAGTATTTT. This sequence encodes CASSSSGGRSTDTQYF.

The chain combines TRBV14 with TRBJ1-4; no reliable D call. This CDR3 contains 12 residues. Between the trimmed V and J ends, which lost 1 base and 10 bases, there was a span of 7 bases. Germline V CDR1 and CDR2: SGHDN, FVKESK. CDR3 in amino acids: CASSQVAGKLFF. The DNA of the CDR3 is TGTGCCAGCAGCCAAGTAGCTGGAAAACTGTTTTTT.